This T cell receptor (beta chain) was sequenced for a study of blood T cell repertoires in COVID-19. At the level of the study: Samples representing acute and convalescent COVID-19 were sourced from the United States, Italy and Spain. T cells, B-cell-depleted T cells, or PBMCs supplied cDNA or gDNA.

The CDR3 is 14 amino acids. Germline CDR1 and CDR2: SGHNT and YYREEE (reference sequence). Trimming took 0 bases from V and 3 from J, leaving 9 bases between them. Authors' processing steps: Nucleated cell number was recorded as an estimate derived from reference gene primer amplification. Libraries were prepared by immunoSEQ multiplex PCR; TCRdb keeps only in-frame clonotypes and omits some of them. V, J and clone size are taken as reported in that table, and D and trimming were inferred from the DNA itself. The table lists 65,000 to 90,000 clones, 88% of them singletons. The source is a human donor in a cohort sampled during active COVID-19. Sample: peripheral blood. The gene calls are TRBV5-4 and TRBJ1-1, with unresolved D. For the CDR3, the DNA is TGTGCCAGCAGCTTGGATGGCGGCGACACTGAAGCTTTCTTT. This translates into CASSLDGGDTEAFF.